This T cell receptor beta chain was found in a study of cytomegalovirus exposure and HLA in healthy donors. Regarding the study as a whole: Sequencing likely caused a cluster of highly shared sequence variants. The study flagged around 160 TCR beta chains as cytomegalovirus-associated. In a later analysis, HLA-associated beta chains showed higher expansion and lower generation probabilities than comparable chains. Later on, analysis showed that most CMV-associated TCR beta chains appeared to be HLA-restricted.

Details on this clone: No antigen is known for it.

13 Jbeta primers and 60 Vbeta primers were used for the PCR. Assay: immunoSEQ multiplex PCR; the TCRdb copy retains only in-frame clones and omits some. The data contain about 73,000 clones, approximately 61% of them seen just once; the ten biggest clones take up 6.9%. Trimming took 4 bases from V and 5 from J, leaving 14 bases between them. The CDR3 is 14 residues long. The germline V gene encodes CDR1 SSHAT and CDR2 FNYEAQ (reference sequence). The source is a woman between 45 and 65 years old in good health and CMV-seropositive. The specimen was PBMCs. The chain links TRBV7-7 to TRBJ2-5; possibly TRBD2 for D (7 bases). CDR3 DNA: TGTGCCAGCAGCTCGGCGGGGGCCCCGGAGACCCAGTACTTC. This gives the protein CASSSAGAPETQYF.